The 26 T cell receptor beta chains presented below share a single source sample, sequenced in a study of blood T cell repertoires in COVID-19. Generated by immunoSEQ multiplex PCR, the TCRdb table keeps only in-frame clones and is missing some. This sample has fewer than 200,000 clones, with roughly 80% found just once. Material for sequencing was peripheral blood. The receptor set was obtained from a woman in her thirties or forties with COVID-19, enrolled during active disease.

This sequence joins TRBV28 and TRBJ1-5, with 8 bases identical to TRBD1. The CDR3 runs 16 residues. The V gene end was trimmed by 6 bases and the J gene end by 2 bases; junction bases not matched to a gene: 9. Germline V gene lookup returns CDR1 MDHEN and CDR2 SYDVKM. The CDR3 sequence is CASSLNDRGGNQPQHF. The CDR3 DNA reads as TGTGCCAGCAGCCTAAATGACAGGGGAGGCAATCAGCCCCAGCATTTT.

The chain joins TRBV5-1 to TRBJ1-1; D gene unclear. The CDR3 loop spans 14 amino acids. CDR1 and CDR2 (germline): SGHRS, YFSETQ. Trimming removed 4 bases from V and 7 bases from J, with 17 bases in between. The CDR3 coding sequence is TGCGCCAGCAGCCTCTGGTCGGGGTATGGTGAAGCTTTCTTT. Residues: CASSLWSGYGEAFF.

This rearrangement joins TRBV15 to TRBJ2-5; TRBD2 matches at 15 bases. Trimming removed 5 bases from V and 5 bases from J; junction bases left unmatched: 15. Germline CDR1 and CDR2: LNHNV and YYDKDF (reference sequence). This CDR3 is 19 amino acids long. The CDR3 sequence is CATSSQGLAGGGYGETQYF. The CDR3 DNA is TGTGCCACCAGCTCCCAGGGACTAGCGGGAGGAGGGTACGGGGAGACCCAGTACTTC. Filled out from reference TRBV15 and TRBJ2-5, the complete variable domain reads DAMVIQNPRYQVTQFGKPVTLSCSQTLNHNVMYWYQQKSSQAPKLLFHYYDKDFNNEADTPDNFQSRRPNTSFCFLDIRSPGLGDTAMYLCATSSQGLAGGGYGETQYFGPGTRLLVL.

This chain connects TRBV18 to TRBJ2-4, with D perhaps matching TRBD2 (5 bases). The CDR3 is 15 amino acids. The V gene lost 3 bases and the J gene lost 9 bases, with 18 bases spanning the gap. Germline CDR1 KGHSH, CDR2 LQKENI. The CDR3 region has the DNA TGTGCCAGCTCACCCGGAGGCAGAGCCCTCGGCATTCAGTACTTC. It codes for CASSPGGRALGIQYF.

This clone was seen only once. The chain recombines TRBV2 with TRBJ1-4; D unresolved. The CDR3 is 15 amino acids. From germline, CDR1 is SNHLY and CDR2 FYNNEI. V gave up 3 bases and J gave up 8 bases, with 16 bases separating them. In DNA form, the CDR3 reads TGTGCCAGCAGTGAGGATGGCGCAGTGGGCGAAAAACTGTTTTTT. Protein sequence: CASSEDGAVGEKLFF.

This clone was picked up a small number of times. CDR3 protein: CASTPPDRLSTDTQYF. The DNA for the CDR3 is TGTGCCAGCACCCCTCCGGACAGGCTGAGCACAGATACGCAGTATTTT. The chain has TRBV11-3 and TRBJ2-3; 7 bases line up with TRBD1. The germline CDR1 and CDR2 sequences are SGHNT and YENEEA. This CDR3 comprises 16 residues. V was pared by 7 bases and J by 0 bases, with 10 bases of the junction left unmatched.

The rearrangement joins TRBV5-4 to TRBJ2-7, with a possible D match to TRBD2 (7 bases). Trimming pared 0 bases from V and 9 bases from J, leaving 13 bases between. From germline, CDR1 is SGHNT and CDR2 YYREEE (reference sequence). The CDR3 is 13 amino acids. CDR3 amino acids: CASSLAGGGGQYV. The CDR3 DNA is TGTGCCAGCAGCTTGGCTGGGGGGGGCGGGCAGTACGTC.

The chain carries TRBV6-5 and TRBJ1-2; 7 nucleotides align to TRBD1. The CDR3 has 15 amino acids. The V segment lost 4 bases and the J segment 7 bases; nucleotides outside the gene matches: 12. Germline V lookup: CDR1 MNHEY, CDR2 SVGAGI. For the CDR3, the DNA is TGTGCCAGCAGTTGGGGTACGACAGGGATGTCTGGCTACACCTTC. This gives the protein CASSWGTTGMSGYTF.

The chain links TRBV7-9 to TRBJ2-7; D ambiguous. Germline CDR1 is SEHNR and CDR2 is FQNEAQ (reference sequence). The CDR3 has 14 amino acids. V lost 0 bases to trimming and J lost 2 bases, with 8 bases between them. The CDR3 protein is CASSLATDPYEQYF. In nucleotides, the CDR3 is TGTGCCAGCAGCTTAGCTACAGATCCCTACGAGCAGTACTTC. Using reference TRBV7-9 and TRBJ2-7 for the parts outside the CDR3, the full variable domain is DTGVSQNPRHKITKRGQNVTFRCDPISEHNRLYWYRQTLGQGPEFLTYFQNEAQLEKSRLLSDRFSAERPKGSFSTLEIQRTEQGDSAMYLCASSLATDPYEQYFGPGTRLTVT.

V gene TRBV5-4 combines with J gene TRBJ1-1; a possible D gene is TRBD1 (6 bases). The CDR3 contains 16 residues. CDR1 is SGHNT, CDR2 YYREEE, per germline (reference sequence). The V gene lost 4 bases and the J gene lost 4 bases, with 20 bases spanning the gap. The CDR3 spells CASSPPKLTGGTEAFF. CDR3 nucleotides: TGTGCCAGCAGCCCCCCGAAGTTGACAGGTGGCACTGAAGCTTTCTTT.

The V and J genes are TRBV19 and TRBJ1-1; the D gene is possibly TRBD1 (5 bases). V was pared by 3 bases and J by 1 base, with 9 bases between. CDR3 length: 14 amino acids. Per germline, CDR1 LNHDA and CDR2 SQIVND (reference sequence). The CDR3 DNA follows: TGTGCCAGTAGTATTGAGACAGCGAACACTGAAGCTTTCTTT. It yields the protein CASSIETANTEAFF.

The chain uses TRBV4-1 and TRBJ2-3, with D perhaps TRBD2 (6 bases). CDR1 is MGHRA and CDR2 is YSYEKL in the germline V gene. This CDR3 comprises 16 residues. Trimming removed 1 base from V and 0 bases from J, with 11 bases in between. The DNA of the CDR3 is TGCGCCAGCAGCCAAGCGGAGGGTTCCAGCACAGATACGCAGTATTTT. It specifies CASSQAEGSSTDTQYF.

This chain connects TRBV5-1 to TRBJ1-1, with a possible D match to TRBD1 (6 bases). From germline, CDR1 is SGHRS and CDR2 YFSETQ. The CDR3 is made up of 14 amino acids. V shed 3 bases and J shed 3 bases, with 12 bases lying between them. The CDR3 region is CASSYQGSDTEAFF. For the CDR3, the DNA is TGCGCCAGCAGCTATCAGGGGAGCGACACTGAAGCTTTCTTT. Full variable domain (missing parts from reference TRBV5-1 and TRBJ1-1): KAGVTQTPRYLIKTRGQQVTLSCSPISGHRSVSWYQQTPGQGLQFLFEYFSETQRNKGNFPGRFSGRQFSNSRSEMNVSTLELGDSALYLCASSYQGSDTEAFFGQGTRLTVV.

V gene TRBV19 combines with J gene TRBJ2-1; 11 bases line up with TRBD2. The germline V gene has CDR1 LNHDA and CDR2 SQIVND (reference sequence). The CDR3 extends over 13 amino acids. The junction had 7 bases not matched to a gene; V was cut back by 8 bases and J by 10 bases. The CDR3 coding sequence is TGTGCCAGTGGTCTAGCGGGAGGATCGGAGCAGTTCTTC. It yields the protein CASGLAGGSEQFF.

This rearrangement joins TRBV7-8 to TRBJ1-3; D might be TRBD1 (6 bases). Germline CDR1 reads SGHVS; CDR2 reads FQNEAQ. The CDR3 runs 19 residues. The V gene lost 0 bases and the J gene lost 4 bases, with 22 bases spanning the gap. CDR3 protein: CASSLALQGPPLFGNTIYF. CDR3 in DNA: TGTGCCAGCAGCTTAGCGTTGCAGGGGCCACCACTCTTCGGAAACACCATATATTTT.

This chain connects TRBV19 to TRBJ2-7; possibly TRBD1 for D (6 bases). Germline loops: CDR1 LNHDA, CDR2 SQIVND (reference sequence). V shed 2 bases and J shed 3 bases, with 14 bases lying between them. The CDR3 has 15 amino acids. The CDR3 protein is CASSISGQYRYEQYF. The CDR3 DNA sequence: TGTGCCAGTAGTATAAGTGGACAGTACCGCTACGAGCAGTACTTC.

The chain recombines TRBV2 with TRBJ2-7, with 7 bases identical to TRBD1. Germline CDR1 is SNHLY and CDR2 is FYNNEI. V dropped 6 bases and J dropped 5; count of bases not matched to a gene: 4. This CDR3 is built from 12 residues. The CDR3 here is CASRQGSDEQYF. CDR3 DNA sequence: TGTGCCAGCAGACAGGGGTCCGACGAGCAGTACTTC.

This clone was seen a handful of times. The CDR3 is CASSDRDRGQDEQFF. The DNA for the CDR3 is TGTGCCAGCAGCGACCGGGACAGGGGGCAGGATGAGCAGTTCTTC. The rearrangement joins TRBV5-7 to TRBJ2-1; 12 bases align to TRBD1. TRBV5-7 is marked as an open reading frame, function uncertain. V lost 4 bases to trimming and J lost 8 bases; unmatched junction nucleotides: 7. The CDR3 spans 15 residues.

CDR3 bases: TGTGCCAGCTCACCGTTCGGGGAGGACACTGAAGCTTTCTTT. Amino acids: CASSPFGEDTEAFF. This rearrangement joins TRBV18 to TRBJ1-1; the D is unclear. This CDR3 has 14 residues. From germline, CDR1 is KGHSH and CDR2 LQKENI. V lost 3 bases and J lost 3, with 11 bases in between.

This clone was observed a few times. J is TRBJ1-4 and V is TRBV28; TRBD1 is a possible D gene (6 bases). Germline CDR1 reads MDHEN; CDR2 reads SYDVKM. The CDR3 is made up of 14 amino acids. V was trimmed by 4 bases and J by 1 base, leaving 7 bases between them. CDR3 sequence reads: CASSSRGTNEKLFF. CDR3 nucleotides: TGTGCCAGCAGTTCCAGGGGAACTAATGAAAAACTGTTTTTT.

The chain is built from TRBV7-8 and TRBJ2-5, with D unclear. CDR3 length: 12 residues. Trimming took off 5 bases at V and 1 base at J, with 5 bases between the two ends. Germline V gene lookup returns CDR1 SGHVS and CDR2 FQNEAQ. The CDR3 here is CASSPFQETQYF. The CDR3 nucleotides read TGTGCCAGCAGCCCTTTCCAAGAGACCCAGTACTTC.

Turning to this clone: One junction end disagrees with the germline gene, perhaps due to a read error. The chain uses TRBV5-4 and TRBJ2-3, with a possible D match to TRBD2 (5 bases). The CDR3 runs to 13 residues. In germline, CDR1 is SGHNT, CDR2 YYREEE (reference sequence). The CDR3 here is CATSWVRGDTQYF. In DNA form, the CDR3 reads TGTGCCACCAGCTGGGTCCGGGGAGATACGCAGTATTTT.

This chain joins TRBV5-1 and TRBJ2-1; 10 bases line up with TRBD2. The germline gives CDR1 SGHRS, CDR2 YFSETQ. The J segment lost 6 bases and the V segment lost 6 bases, leaving 6 bases of the junction unmatched. This CDR3 comprises 14 residues. CDR3 nucleotide sequence: TGCGCCAGCATTCAGCGGGAGGGAACCAATGAGCAGTTCTTC. It yields the protein CASIQREGTNEQFF.

CDR3 protein: CASSPGGRREKLFF. CDR3 nucleotides: TGTGCCAGCAGCCCCGGTGGCCGCAGGGAAAAACTGTTTTTT. This sequence joins TRBV5-4 and TRBJ1-4; D not resolved. This CDR3 region has 14 residues. V was cut by 4 bases and J by 8 bases, with 15 bases left in between. Germline V CDR1 and CDR2: SGHNT, YYREEE (reference sequence).

This clone was seen once. This rearrangement joins TRBV3-1 (or the pseudogene TRBV3-2) to TRBJ1-6; the D gene is possibly TRBD1 (5 bases). Trimming removed 7 bases at V and 1 base at J, with 8 bases between. Germline V gene sequence: CDR1 LGHDT, CDR2 YNNKEL (reference sequence). The CDR3 runs 14 residues. CDR3 sequence: CASTGGSYNSPLHF. CDR3 DNA: TGTGCCAGCACCGGGGGTTCCTATAATTCACCCCTCCACTTT.

This clone showed up just a few times. CDR3 in DNA: TGTGCCAGTAGTCAACAGCGGGTTAGGCAGTATTTT. Its protein product is CASSQQRVRQYF. This chain connects TRBV19 to TRBJ2-3; weak D call: TRBD2 (6 bases). In germline, CDR1 is LNHDA, CDR2 SQIVND (reference sequence). The V end lost 5 bases, the J end lost 11 bases, and 14 bases lay between the germline ends. This CDR3 is built from 12 residues.